This T cell receptor beta chain was found in a study of molecular identifiers for immune sequencing clone quantification. Preparation methods for the bulk TCR libraries were those previously described, with listed TCR primers. Via MiXCR, TCRdb re-called the PCR reads, giving one row per CDR3 protein. Here the sample spans about 35,000 distinct CDR3 sequences, under 20% being singletons. Sorted cells numbering about 19,000 to 1,000,000, with 10%, 30% or 50% RNA, yielded the naive CD8 libraries. Sorting selected naive CD8 T cells with a CD8+CD4-CCR7+CD45RA+ phenotype. The V gene end was trimmed by 5 bases and the J gene end by 9 bases; junction bases not matched to a gene: 3. This CDR3 spans 12 amino acids. Germline V gene data show CDR1 as SQVTM and CDR2 as ANQGSEA.

The sequence derives from a human donor in good health. Some libraries in this study had Jurkat cell RNA spiked in. The gene calls are TRBV29-1 and TRBJ2-1; 11 bases align to TRBD2. The sequencing input was naive CD8+ T cells from blood, with Jurkat cell RNA spiked in. Subset described: FACS-sorted CD8+CD4-CCR7+CD45RA+ naive T cells. The DNA of the CDR3 is TGCAGCGTTCCGGGACTAGCGGTTGAGCAGTTCTTC. It is translated as CSVPGLAVEQFF.